This passage covers 9 T cell receptor beta chains from one sample sequenced in a study of T cell repertoires in cytomegalovirus infection. For these receptors, no antigen is known. One entry per CDR3 protein results from TCRdb running MiXCR on the reads. The sample holds around 770,000 distinct CDR3 sequences, under 35% seen once. The source material was cultured CD8+ T cells from PBMCs, sampled from culture after CMV antigen stimulation. The receptors come from a human donor in good health (CMV status not recorded). Some clones in this sample may be carry-over from other donors' samples.

Regarding this clonotype: The junction differs from germline at one of its ends, possibly a read error. The chain is built from TRBV25-1 and TRBJ2-5; 12 positions agree with TRBD2. Germline loops: CDR1 MGHDK, CDR2 SYGVNS. The CDR3 covers 17 residues. CDR3 bases: TGTGCCAGCAGTGACGGGCTAGCGGGGGGGTTCCAAGAAACCCAGTACTTC. Its protein product is CASSDGLAGGFQETQYF.

This clonotype was recorded a few times. The gene calls are TRBV9 and TRBJ1-5; perhaps TRBD1 as D (6 bases). Germline CDR1 reads SGDLS; CDR2 reads YYNGEE. V was shortened by 0 bases and J by 4 bases, with 8 bases between the two germline ends. CDR3 length equals 14 residues. The CDR3 sequence: CASSVGGQNQPQHF. The CDR3 nucleotides read TGTGCCAGCAGCGTAGGCGGACAGAATCAGCCCCAGCATTTT. Complete variable domain (other parts from reference TRBV9 and TRBJ1-5): DSGVTQTPKHLITATGQRVTLRCSPRSGDLSVYWYQQSLDQGLQFLIQYYNGEERAKGNILERFSAQQFPDLHSELNLSSLELGDSALYFCASSVGGQNQPQHFGDGTRLSIL.

This clonotype came up a few times. The chain uses TRBV5-6 and TRBJ1-2; no firm D call. This CDR3 has 16 residues. V lost 4 bases and J lost 6, with 22 bases in between. Looked up from germline, CDR1 is SGHDT and CDR2 is YYEEEE. The CDR3 DNA is TGTGCCAGCAGCCCGGCCGTCGGCCGTATAGTCGATGGCTACACCTTC. Encoded protein: CASSPAVGRIVDGYTF.

A few counts support this clonotype. The rearrangement links TRBV7-9 to TRBJ1-6; 8 positions match TRBD1. The germline gives CDR1 SEHNR, CDR2 FQNEAQ (reference sequence). J gave up 7 bases and V 5 bases, and 7 bases lay outside the gene matches. The CDR3 runs 15 residues. The CDR3 sequence: CASSPLTGENSPLHF. The CDR3 coding sequence is TGTGCCAGCAGCCCCTTGACAGGGGAAAATTCACCCCTCCACTTT.

Here the CDR3 DNA reads TGTGCCATCAGTGAGTCGAATCCAGCCTACAATGAGCAGTTCTTC. This sequence encodes CAISESNPAYNEQFF. The chain employs TRBV10-3 and TRBJ2-1; D call uncertain. The CDR3 runs to 15 residues. Germline assignment: CDR1 ENHRY and CDR2 SYGVKD. V lost 0 bases and J 2 bases, leaving 8 bases between the germline ends.

This chain links TRBV10-3 with TRBJ2-1, with D possibly TRBD1 on 6 matching bases. Germline V gene lookup returns CDR1 ENHRY and CDR2 SYGVKD. V was trimmed by 3 bases and J by 10 bases, leaving 7 bases between them. CDR3 length equals 11 residues. CDR3 sequence: CAISEDREQFF. CDR3 DNA: TGTGCCATCAGTGAAGACAGGGAGCAGTTCTTC.

V and J are TRBV6-2 or TRBV6-3 and TRBJ2-7; 8 nucleotides align to TRBD2. After removal of 2 bases from V and 3 bases from J, the junction contained 9 bases not matched to a gene. From germline, CDR1 is MNHEY and CDR2 SVGEGT. This CDR3 has 16 residues. The CDR3 protein is CASSYRGLVGGYEQYV. The CDR3 DNA is TGTGCCAGCAGTTACAGGGGACTAGTAGGAGGCTACGAGCAGTACGTC.

The rearrangement joins TRBV12-3 or TRBV12-4 to TRBJ1-4; D unresolved. This CDR3 comprises 13 residues. Trimming took off 5 bases at V and 3 bases at J, with 7 bases between the two ends. The CDR3 protein is CASSGSPNEKLFF. The CDR3 coding sequence is TGTGCCAGCAGTGGTTCCCCTAATGAAAAACTGTTTTTT.

The chain carries TRBV2 and TRBJ1-5; D possibly corresponds to TRBD1 (6 bases). Per the germline V gene, CDR1 is SNHLY and CDR2 is FYNNEI. V lost 6 bases, J lost 3 bases, and 12 bases lay in between. CDR3 size: 14 residues. The CDR3 loop is CASRAQGYNQPQHF. The CDR3 bases are TGTGCCAGCAGGGCTCAGGGGTACAATCAGCCCCAGCATTTT. Together with reference TRBV2 and TRBJ1-5, the CDR3 gives the full variable domain: EPEVTQTPSHQVTQMGQEVILRCVPISNHLYFYWYRQILGQKVEFLVSFYNNEISEKSEIFDDQFSVERPDGSNFTLKIRSTKLEDSAMYFCASRAQGYNQPQHFGDGTRLSIL.